Presented here are 8 T cell receptor beta chains from one specimen sequenced in a study of blood T cells in healthy people across ages. It was with a sample-barcoded 5' primer and a J-beta primer mix that a second PCR of about 6 to 12 cycles was run. TCRdb independently ran MiXCR on the 5' RACE reads; one entry per CDR3 protein. The table lists 850,000 to 950,000 distinct CDR3 sequences, around 28% of them singletons. Specimen: blood. These receptors originate from a woman older than 75 in good health.

This clonotype turned up a few times. A single base separates this from a much larger clone, so it may be a read error. The chain is built from TRBV12-3 or TRBV12-4 and TRBJ2-7; TRBD2 aligns across 8 bases. The CDR3 runs 15 residues. V shed 5 bases, J shed 7 bases, and the junction held 13 bases outside the gene matches. CDR3 sequence: CASSQAGVAYNEQYF. CDR3 coding DNA: TGTGCCAGCAGTCAAGCGGGGGTCGCCTACAATGAGCAGTACTTC.

As to this clonotype: The junction departs from the called germline gene at one end, perhaps through a read error. The V call is TRBV4-2, the J call TRBJ1-4, with D maybe TRBD1 (5 bases). The CDR3 is 16 residues long. Germline loops: CDR1 LGHNA, CDR2 YNFKEQ. The CDR3 region has the DNA TGTGCCAGCAGCCAAGACCCGGCAGGGTCTAATGAAAAACGGTTTTTT. Protein: CASSQDPAGSNEKRFF.

This clonotype was recorded only once. This chain uses TRBV29-1 with TRBJ2-7, with D possibly being TRBD1 (5 bases). Trimming cost V 4 bases and J 5 bases, with 12 bases left between them. Germline V gene sequence: CDR1 SQVTM, CDR2 ANQGSEA. The CDR3 consists of 12 residues. The CDR3 bases are TGCAGCGTTGTGGCAGGGTCCAACGAGCAGTACTTC. Its protein is CSVVAGSNEQYF.

There are many counts of this clonotype. This chain connects TRBV15 to TRBJ2-1; possibly TRBD2 for D (6 bases). Trimming took off 0 bases at V and 2 bases at J, with 11 bases between the two ends. From germline, CDR1 is LNHNV and CDR2 YYDKDF (reference sequence). The length of the CDR3 is 16 residues. The CDR3 bases are TGTGCCACCAGCAGAGATCTCGGGGGTCCCTACAATGAGCAGTTCTTC. Translating gives CATSRDLGGPYNEQFF.

At least ten counts were recorded for this clonotype. The V call is TRBV6-5, the J call TRBJ2-7, with D uncertain. The CDR3 is 15 amino acids. V dropped 0 bases and J dropped 1 base, with 10 bases sitting between them. Per germline, CDR1 MNHEY and CDR2 SVGAGI. CDR3: CASSYSNLGSYEQYF. For the CDR3, the DNA is TGTGCCAGCAGTTACTCGAACCTAGGTTCCTACGAGCAGTACTTC.

This clonotype was seen repeatedly, ten times or more. The chain combines TRBV4-2 with TRBJ2-4; 10 bases match TRBD1. Trimming took 0 bases from V and 2 from J; bases not matched to a gene: 10. CDR3 length equals 19 residues. In germline, CDR1 is LGHNA, CDR2 YNFKEQ. The CDR3 is CASSQDSVKTGGTKNIQYF. The CDR3 nucleotides read TGTGCCAGCAGCCAAGATAGTGTAAAGACAGGGGGCACCAAAAACATTCAGTACTTC.

This clonotype has only a few counts. The rearrangement joins TRBV12-3 or TRBV12-4 to TRBJ1-1, with unresolved D. V shed 6 bases and J shed 1 base, with 12 bases lying between them. The CDR3 spans 14 residues. Here the CDR3 DNA reads TGTGCCAGCAGCTCCAGGTCATCGAACACTGAAGCTTTCTTT. This sequence encodes CASSSRSSNTEAFF.

With respect to this clonotype: A much larger clone is a single base away; this may be a read error. The rearrangement joins TRBV7-6 to TRBJ2-3; 9 nucleotides line up with TRBD1. This CDR3 is built from 14 residues. Germline lookup yields CDR1 SGHVS and CDR2 FNYEAQ. This CDR3 is CAGSRDRAADTQYF. CDR3 coding DNA: TGTGCCGGCAGCAGGGACAGGGCGGCAGATACGCAGTATTTT.